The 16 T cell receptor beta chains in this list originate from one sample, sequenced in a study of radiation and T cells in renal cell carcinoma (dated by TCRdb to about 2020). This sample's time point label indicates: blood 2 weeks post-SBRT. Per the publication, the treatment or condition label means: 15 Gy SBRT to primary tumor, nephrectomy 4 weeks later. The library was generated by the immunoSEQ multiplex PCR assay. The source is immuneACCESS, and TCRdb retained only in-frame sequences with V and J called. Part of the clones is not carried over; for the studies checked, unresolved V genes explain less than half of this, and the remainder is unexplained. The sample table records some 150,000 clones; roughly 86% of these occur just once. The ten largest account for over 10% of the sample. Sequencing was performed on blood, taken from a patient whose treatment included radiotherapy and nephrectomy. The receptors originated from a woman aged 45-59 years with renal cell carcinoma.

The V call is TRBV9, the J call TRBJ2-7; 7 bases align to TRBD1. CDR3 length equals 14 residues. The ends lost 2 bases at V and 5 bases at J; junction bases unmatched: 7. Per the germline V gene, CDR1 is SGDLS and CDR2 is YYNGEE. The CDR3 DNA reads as TGTGCCAGCAGCGTTACGAGGGGGCCGGACGAGCAGTACTTC. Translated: CASSVTRGPDEQYF. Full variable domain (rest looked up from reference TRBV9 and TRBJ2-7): DSGVTQTPKHLITATGQRVTLRCSPRSGDLSVYWYQQSLDQGLQFLIQYYNGEERAKGNILERFSAQQFPDLHSELNLSSLELGDSALYFCASSVTRGPDEQYFGPGTRLTVT.

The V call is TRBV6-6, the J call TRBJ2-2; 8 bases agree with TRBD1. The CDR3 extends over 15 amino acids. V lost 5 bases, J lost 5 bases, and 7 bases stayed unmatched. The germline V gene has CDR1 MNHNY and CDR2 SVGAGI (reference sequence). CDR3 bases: TGTGCCAGCAGTCGCAGCAGGGGGCGGACCGGGGAGCTGTTTTTT. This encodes CASSRSRGRTGELFF.

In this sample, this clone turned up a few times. The CDR3 region is CASSVGPVGNTEAFF. The CDR3 DNA reads as TGTGCCAGCAGCGTAGGCCCTGTGGGGAACACTGAAGCTTTCTTT. The rearrangement joins TRBV9 to TRBJ1-1; D gene uncertain. Germline V gene data show CDR1 as SGDLS and CDR2 as YYNGEE. The CDR3 covers 15 residues. Trimming stripped 0 bases from V and 1 base from J, with 10 bases between.

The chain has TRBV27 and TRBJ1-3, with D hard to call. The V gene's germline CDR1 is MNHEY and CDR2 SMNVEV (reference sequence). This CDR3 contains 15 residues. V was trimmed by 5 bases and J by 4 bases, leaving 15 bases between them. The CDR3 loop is CASSRNPGAGNTIYF. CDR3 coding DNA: TGTGCCAGCAGTCGAAACCCGGGCGCGGGAAACACCATATATTTT.

CDR3 amino acids: CASSLDRASGEQFF. The CDR3 nucleotides read TGTGCCAGCAGCTTAGATAGGGCGTCTGGTGAGCAGTTCTTC. The chain carries TRBV11-3 and TRBJ2-1; D is uncertain. Germline CDR1 is SGHNT and CDR2 is YENEEA. V was cut by 0 bases and J by 9 bases, with 12 bases left in between. The length of the CDR3 is 14 residues.

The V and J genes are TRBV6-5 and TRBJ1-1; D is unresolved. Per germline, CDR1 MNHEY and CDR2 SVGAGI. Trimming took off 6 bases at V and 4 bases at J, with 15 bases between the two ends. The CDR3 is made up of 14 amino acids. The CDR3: CASRMEEVGTEAFF. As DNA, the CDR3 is TGTGCCAGCAGAATGGAGGAAGTCGGCACTGAAGCTTTCTTT.

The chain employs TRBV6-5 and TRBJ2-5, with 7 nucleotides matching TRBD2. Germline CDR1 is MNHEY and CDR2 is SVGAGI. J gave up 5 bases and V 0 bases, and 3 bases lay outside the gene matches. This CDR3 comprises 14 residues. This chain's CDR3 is CASSYSTSVETQYF. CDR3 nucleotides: TGTGCCAGCAGTTACTCAACTAGCGTCGAGACCCAGTACTTC.

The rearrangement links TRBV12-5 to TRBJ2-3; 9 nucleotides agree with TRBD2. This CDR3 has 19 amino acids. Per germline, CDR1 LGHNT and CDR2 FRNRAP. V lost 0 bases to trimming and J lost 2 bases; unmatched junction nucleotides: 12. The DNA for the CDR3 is TGTGCTAGTGGTTTGGTGAAGCGATCCGAGCGGGGGGACACAGATACGCAGTATTTT. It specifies CASGLVKRSERGDTDTQYF.

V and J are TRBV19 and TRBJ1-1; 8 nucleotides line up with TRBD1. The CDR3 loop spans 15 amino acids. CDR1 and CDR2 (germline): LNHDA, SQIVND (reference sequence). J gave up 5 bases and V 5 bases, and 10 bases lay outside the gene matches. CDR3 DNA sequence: TGTGCCAGTAGTCGTCAGGGGGCAGGGAAGACTGAAGCTTTCTTT. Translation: CASSRQGAGKTEAFF.

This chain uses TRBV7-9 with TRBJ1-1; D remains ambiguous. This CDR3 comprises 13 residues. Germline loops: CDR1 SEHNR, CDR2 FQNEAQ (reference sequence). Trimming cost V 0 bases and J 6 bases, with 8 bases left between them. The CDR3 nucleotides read TGTGCCAGCAGCTTAGCAGTATCTTCTGAAGCTTTCTTT. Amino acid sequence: CASSLAVSSEAFF. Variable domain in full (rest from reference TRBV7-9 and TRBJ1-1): DTGVSQNPRHKITKRGQNVTFRCDPISEHNRLYWYRQTLGQGPEFLTYFQNEAQLEKSRLLSDRFSAERPKGSFSTLEIQRTEQGDSAMYLCASSLAVSSEAFFGQGTRLTVV.

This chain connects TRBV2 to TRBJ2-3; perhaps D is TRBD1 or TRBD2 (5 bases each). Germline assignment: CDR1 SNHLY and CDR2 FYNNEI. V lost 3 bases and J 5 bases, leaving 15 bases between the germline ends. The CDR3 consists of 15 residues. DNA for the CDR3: TGTGCCAGCAGTGATGTAGGGGCCCGGGGAGATACGCAGTATTTT. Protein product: CASSDVGARGDTQYF.

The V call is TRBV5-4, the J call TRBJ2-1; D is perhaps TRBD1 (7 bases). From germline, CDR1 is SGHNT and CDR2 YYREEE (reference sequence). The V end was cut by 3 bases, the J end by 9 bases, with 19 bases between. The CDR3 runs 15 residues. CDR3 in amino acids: CASSSETRGRSEQFF. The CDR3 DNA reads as TGTGCCAGCAGCTCCGAGACTAGGGGGCGGAGTGAGCAGTTCTTC.

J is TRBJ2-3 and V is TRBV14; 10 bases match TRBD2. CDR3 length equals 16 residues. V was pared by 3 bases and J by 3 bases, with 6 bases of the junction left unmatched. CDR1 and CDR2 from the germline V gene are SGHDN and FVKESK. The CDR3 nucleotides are TGTGCCAGCAGCCAGTGGGCTAGCGGGGGAACAGATACGCAGTATTTT. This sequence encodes CASSQWASGGTDTQYF.

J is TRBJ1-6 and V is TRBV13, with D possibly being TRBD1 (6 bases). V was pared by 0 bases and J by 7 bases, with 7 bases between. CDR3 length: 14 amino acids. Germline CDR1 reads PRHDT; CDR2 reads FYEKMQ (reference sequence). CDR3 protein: CASSLGRGNSPLHF. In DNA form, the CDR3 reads TGTGCCAGCAGCTTAGGGAGGGGGAATTCACCCCTCCACTTT.

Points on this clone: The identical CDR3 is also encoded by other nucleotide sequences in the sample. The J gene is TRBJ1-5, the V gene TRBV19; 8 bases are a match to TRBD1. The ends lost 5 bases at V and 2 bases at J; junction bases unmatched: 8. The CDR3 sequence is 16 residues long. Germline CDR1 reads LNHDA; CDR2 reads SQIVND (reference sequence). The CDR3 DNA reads TGTGCCAGTAGTCCCATACAGGGGGGAGGCAATCAGCCCCAGCATTTT. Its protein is CASSPIQGGGNQPQHF. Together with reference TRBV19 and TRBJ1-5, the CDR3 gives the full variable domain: DGGITQSPKYLFRKEGQNVTLSCEQNLNHDAMYWYRQDPGQGLRLIYYSQIVNDFQKGDIAEGYSVSREKKESFPLTVTSAQKNPTAFYLCASSPIQGGGNQPQHFGDGTRLSIL.

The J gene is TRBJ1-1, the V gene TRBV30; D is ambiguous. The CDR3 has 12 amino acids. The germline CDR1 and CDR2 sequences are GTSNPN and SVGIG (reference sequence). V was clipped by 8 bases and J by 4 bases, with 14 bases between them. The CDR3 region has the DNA TGTGCCCACGGGAAGAAGGTCACTGAAGCTTTCTTT. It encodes CAHGKKVTEAFF.